This T cell receptor beta chain comes out of a study of blood T cell repertoires in COVID-19. Study-wide context: The United States, Italy and Spain were the sources of the acute and convalescent COVID-19 samples. PBMCs, B-cell-depleted T cells, or T cells provided the cDNA or gDNA that made up the material.

Germline lookup yields CDR1 LNHDA and CDR2 SQIVND (reference sequence). The junction had 14 bases not matched to a gene; V was cut back by 6 bases and J by 6 bases. The CDR3 runs to 16 residues. As processed by the authors: It was from reference gene primer amplification that nucleated cell counts were estimated. The table came from immunoSEQ multiplex PCR; TCRdb's copy has only in-frame clones and leaves some out. Clone size and V and J calls were adopted from that table, with D and trimming inferred from the DNA. Altogether about 140,000 clones are present, 84% being singletons, with the ten largest covering over 7%.

Sequencing was carried out using peripheral blood. The receptor comes from a human donor in a cohort sampled during active COVID-19. The chain combines TRBV19 with TRBJ1-1; 9 positions match TRBD1. The CDR3 nucleotides are TGTGCCAGTAGGACCACAGGGGGCGGACTGCTGGCTGAAGCTTTCTTT. Translating it yields CASRTTGGGLLAEAFF.